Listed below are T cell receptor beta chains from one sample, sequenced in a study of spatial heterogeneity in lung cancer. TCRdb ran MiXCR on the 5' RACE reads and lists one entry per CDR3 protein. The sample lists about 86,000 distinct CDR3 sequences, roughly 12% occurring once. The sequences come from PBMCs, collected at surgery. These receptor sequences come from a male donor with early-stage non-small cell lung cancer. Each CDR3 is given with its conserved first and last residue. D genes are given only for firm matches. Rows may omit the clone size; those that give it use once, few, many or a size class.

TGCGCCAGCAGCCTGGGGCAGGGCCGGGACACTGAAGCTTTCTTT | CASSLGQGRDTEAFF | TRBV5-1 | NA | NA | TRBJ1-1
TGTGCCAGCAACCGACAGGCCCGACAGGGTGAAAAACTGTTTTTT | CASNRQARQGEKLFF | TRBV2 | TRBD1 | many | TRBJ1-4
TGCGCCAGCAGCTTTGGGCCCACAGATACGCAGTATTTT | CASSFGPTDTQYF | TRBV5-1 | NA | few | TRBJ2-3
TGTGCCAGCTCACGCACCAGGGAAGCAAACATTCAGTACTTC | CASSRTREANIQYF | TRBV18 | NA | NA | TRBJ2-4
TGTGCCAGCAGCCAAGTTAGAGGATCCTACGAGCAGTACTTC | CASSQVRGSYEQYF | TRBV3-1 | NA | NA | TRBJ2-7
TGTGCCAGCAGCTTATCGGGACGGCTATACAATGAGCAGTTCTTC | CASSLSGRLYNEQFF | TRBV7-3 | NA | few | TRBJ2-1
TGTGCCAGCAGTGAAATGGGGGTCAGGCAGCCCCAGCATTTT | CASSEMGVRQPQHF | TRBV2 | NA | many | TRBJ1-5
TGCGCCAGCCGAGACGAGGGAGACAAAAACATTCAGTACTTC | CASRDEGDKNIQYF | TRBV5-1 | NA | NA | TRBJ2-4
TGTGCCAGCAGCTTAAACAGGGGGAATGAGCAGTTCTTC | CASSLNRGNEQFF | TRBV7-9 | TRBD1 | few | TRBJ2-1
TGTGCCAGCAGCCGAGGGGGGCCTACTACACCTTACGAGCAGTACTTC | CASSRGGPTTPYEQYF | TRBV3-1 | NA | NA | TRBJ2-7
TGTGCCAGTAGTATTTCCGGGACACTCCAAGAGACCCAGTACTTC | CASSISGTLQETQYF | TRBV19 | NA | NA | TRBJ2-5
TGCAGCGTTGGGGGCGACAGGGACCATGGCTACACCTTC | CSVGGDRDHGYTF | TRBV29-1 | TRBD1 | few | TRBJ1-2
TGTGCCAGCAGCCCCTCGGGACAGGGGAGTCAGCCCCAGCATTTT | CASSPSGQGSQPQHF | TRBV25-1 | TRBD1 | NA | TRBJ1-5
TGCAGTGCCAATAGCGGGATGGGGCAGTACTTC | CSANSGMGQYF | TRBV20-1 | TRBD2 | few | TRBJ2-7
TGTGCCAGCAGTCCCCCAGGGCGAACTGAAGCTTTCTTT | CASSPPGRTEAFF | TRBV6-2/TRBV6-3 | NA | NA | TRBJ1-1
TGTGCCAGCAGCGTAGAAGAATATCCCGAAGAGCAGTACTTC | CASSVEEYPEEQYF | TRBV9 | NA | few | TRBJ2-7
TGTGCCAGCGCCGGGACCTCCTACGAGCAGTACTTC | CASAGTSYEQYF | TRBV7-9 | NA | NA | TRBJ2-7
TGTGCCAGTGAACAGGGACGAGACACTGAAGCTTTCTTT | CASEQGRDTEAFF | TRBV2 | NA | NA | TRBJ1-1
TGCAGCGTTATGACAGGGGAGGCCTATGGCTACACCTTC | CSVMTGEAYGYTF | TRBV29-1 | TRBD1 | NA | TRBJ1-2
TGTGCCAGCAGGAGGGGGACTAGCGGCTCCTACAATGAGCAGTTCTTC | CASRRGTSGSYNEQFF | TRBV2 | TRBD2 | NA | TRBJ2-1
TGTGCCAGTAGTCTCGTACTGCGACAGCCTTACGAGCAGTACTTC | CASSLVLRQPYEQYF | TRBV19 | NA | NA | TRBJ2-7
TGTGCCAGTGGCGGTAGTCCGAATTCACCCCTCCACTTT | CASGGSPNSPLHF | TRBV19 | NA | NA | TRBJ1-6
TGCAGCGTTGTTGGCACTGAAGCTTTCTTT | CSVVGTEAFF | TRBV29-1 | NA | few | TRBJ1-1
TGTGCCACCAGTGCACAAGCGGGGAGCTCCTACAATGAGCAGTTCTTC | CATSAQAGSSYNEQFF | TRBV24-1 | TRBD2 | NA | TRBJ2-1
TGTGCCAGCAGTCGTTCCGGGACTAGCACAGATACGCAGTATTTT | CASSRSGTSTDTQYF | TRBV2 | NA | few | TRBJ2-3
TGCGCCAGCAGCTCATTGGGACAGGAGGTGGATCAGCCCCAGCATTTT | CASSSLGQEVDQPQHF | TRBV23-1 | TRBD1 | NA | TRBJ1-5
TGTGCCAGCAGCTTATCGGGACAGCAAAACATTCAGTACTTC | CASSLSGQQNIQYF | TRBV7-9 | TRBD1 | few | TRBJ2-4
TGTGCCAGCTACGGCGGGGGGGAGAATGAGCAGTTCTTC | CASYGGGENEQFF | TRBV3-1 | TRBD2 | NA | TRBJ2-1
TGTGCCAGCAGCCAGATGGGGAGGGGTCCTACCTACGAGCAGTACTTC | CASSQMGRGPTYEQYF | TRBV7-2 | TRBD2 | NA | TRBJ2-7
TGTGCCAGCAGCTCCCGGGACGGGGGCTACGAGCAGTACTTC | CASSSRDGGYEQYF | TRBV11-2 | NA | NA | TRBJ2-7
TGCAGTGCTAGAGATCGGGCAGGGACGAGCACAAATACGCAGTATTTT | CSARDRAGTSTNTQYF | TRBV20-1 | NA | NA | TRBJ2-3
TGTGCCAGCAGCCCGGGACTAGCCAACGAGCAGTACTTC | CASSPGLANEQYF | TRBV5-5 | TRBD2 | NA | TRBJ2-7
TGCAGTGCCCGACAGGGAGTAAGGAATGAGCAGTTCTTC | CSARQGVRNEQFF | TRBV20-1 | TRBD1 | NA | TRBJ2-1
TGTGCCAGCAGCTTGCAGACAGCAGTAGAAAAACTGTTTTTT | CASSLQTAVEKLFF | TRBV5-6 | NA | few | TRBJ1-4
TGCAGCGTCGTACAGGGAGGTGACGGGGAGCTGTTTTTT | CSVVQGGDGELFF | TRBV29-1 | NA | few | TRBJ2-2
TGTGCCAGCAGTGGACTAGCGGAAGAGACCCAGTACTTC | CASSGLAEETQYF | TRBV6-2/TRBV6-3 | TRBD2 | NA | TRBJ2-5
TGCGCCAGCAGCCCCGGACAGGGTGGCACAGATACGCAGTATTTT | CASSPGQGGTDTQYF | TRBV5-1 | TRBD1 | many | TRBJ2-3
TGTGCCTGGAGCCCTCAGAGGGGCTTCCTCGAGCAGTACTTC | CAWSPQRGFLEQYF | TRBV30 | NA | few | TRBJ2-7
TGTGCCAGCAGCCGGACCCAAGAGACCCAGTACTTC | CASSRTQETQYF | TRBV3-1 | NA | few | TRBJ2-5
TGTGCCAGCAGCCAAGTAGGGTCTGGGGCCAACGTCCTGACTTTC | CASSQVGSGANVLTF | TRBV2 | NA | few | TRBJ2-6
TGTGCCAGCAGCTTGGCCAGGGAGACTGAAGCTTTCTTT | CASSLARETEAFF | TRBV5-4 | NA | few | TRBJ1-1
TGCAGCGCCTGGGGCGGGGCGAACACCGGGGAGCTGTTTTTT | CSAWGGANTGELFF | TRBV29-1 | NA | many | TRBJ2-2
TGCGCCAGCAGTCCTTTAGCGGGAGGGCAAGGCACCGGGGAGCTGTTTTTT | CASSPLAGGQGTGELFF | TRBV10-1 | TRBD2 | NA | TRBJ2-2
TGCAGCGTTGACAGGGGGAACGAGCAGTACTTC | CSVDRGNEQYF | TRBV29-1 | TRBD1 | many | TRBJ2-7
TGTGCCAGCAGTGAAGGGCCTTCCTACAATGAGCAGTTCTTC | CASSEGPSYNEQFF | TRBV6-1 | NA | few | TRBJ2-1
TGTGCCAGCAGCGTAGGGGGGGGTGGCAATCAGCCCCAGCATTTT | CASSVGGGGNQPQHF | TRBV9 | NA | few | TRBJ1-5
TGTGCCAGCAGCTACGGACAGATGGAGACCCAGTACTTC | CASSYGQMETQYF | TRBV7-2 | NA | few | TRBJ2-5
TGTGCCAGCAGTGAAGCTGCCACAGGGGGCCAGGAGACCCAGTACTTC | CASSEAATGGQETQYF | TRBV6-1 | TRBD1 | once | TRBJ2-5
TGCAGCGTTCGGTACCCAGACTACTATGAAGCTTTCTTT | CSVRYPDYYEAFF | TRBV29-1 | NA | few | TRBJ1-1
TGTGCCAGCTGGGAGCCGCTCCTAAGCACAGATACGCAGTATTTT | CASWEPLLSTDTQYF | TRBV6-6 | NA | NA | TRBJ2-3
TGTGCCAGCAGCCCGTCCCGGGACAGTTGGGAGACCCAGTACTTC | CASSPSRDSWETQYF | TRBV3-1 | TRBD1 | few | TRBJ2-5
TGTGCCAGTAGTCCACAGGGTTCTAGGGAGCCCCAGCATTTT | CASSPQGSREPQHF | TRBV19 | NA | NA | TRBJ1-5
TGCAGTGGGAAGCGGGAGGTCAACAATGAGCAGTTCTTC | CSGKREVNNEQFF | TRBV20-1 | TRBD2 | NA | TRBJ2-1